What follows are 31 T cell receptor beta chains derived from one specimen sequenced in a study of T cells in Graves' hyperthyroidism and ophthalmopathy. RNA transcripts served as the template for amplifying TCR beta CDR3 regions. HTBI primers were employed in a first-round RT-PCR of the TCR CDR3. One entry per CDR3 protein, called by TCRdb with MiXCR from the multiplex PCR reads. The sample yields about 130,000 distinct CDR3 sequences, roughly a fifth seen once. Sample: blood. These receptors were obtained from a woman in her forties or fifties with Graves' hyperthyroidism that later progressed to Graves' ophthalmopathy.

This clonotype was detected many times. The CDR3 DNA reads as TGTGCCAGCAGTTTGATAGGCGGAGGGAACAATGAGCAGTTCTTC. Amino acids: CASSLIGGGNNEQFF. The chain couples TRBV28 to TRBJ2-1, with D possibly being TRBD2 (6 bases). The germline V and J ends were trimmed by 3 bases and 5 bases, with 14 bases remaining between them. Germline V gene lookup returns CDR1 MDHEN and CDR2 SYDVKM. The CDR3 consists of 15 residues.

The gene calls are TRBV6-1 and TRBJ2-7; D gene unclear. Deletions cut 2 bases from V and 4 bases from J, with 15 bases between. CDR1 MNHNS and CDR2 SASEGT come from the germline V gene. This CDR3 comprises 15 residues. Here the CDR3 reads CASSEYRSAYYEQYF. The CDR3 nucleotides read TGTGCCAGCAGTGAATATCGATCGGCTTATTACGAGCAGTACTTC.

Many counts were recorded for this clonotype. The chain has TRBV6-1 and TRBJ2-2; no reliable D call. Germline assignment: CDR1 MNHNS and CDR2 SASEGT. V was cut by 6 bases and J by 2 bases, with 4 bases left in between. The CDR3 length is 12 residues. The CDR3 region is CASRLNTGELFF. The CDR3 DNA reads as TGTGCCAGCAGACTTAACACCGGGGAGCTGTTTTTT.

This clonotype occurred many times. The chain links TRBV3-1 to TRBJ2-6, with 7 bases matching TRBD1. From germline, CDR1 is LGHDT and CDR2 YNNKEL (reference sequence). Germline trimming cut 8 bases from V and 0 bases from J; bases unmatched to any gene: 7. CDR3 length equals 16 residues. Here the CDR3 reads CASGIQGPSGANVLTF. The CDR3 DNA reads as TGTGCCAGCGGCATACAGGGGCCCTCTGGGGCCAACGTCCTGACTTTC.

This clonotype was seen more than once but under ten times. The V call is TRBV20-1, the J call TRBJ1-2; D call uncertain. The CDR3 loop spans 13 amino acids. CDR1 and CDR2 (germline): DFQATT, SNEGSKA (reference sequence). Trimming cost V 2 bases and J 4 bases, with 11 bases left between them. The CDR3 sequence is CSARMDSRYGYTF. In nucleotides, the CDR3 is TGCAGTGCTAGAATGGACTCGCGCTATGGCTACACCTTC.

CDR3 residues: CASSQGGSGLAVAEQFF. CDR3 coding DNA: TGTGCCAGCAGCCAAGGTGGATCGGGACTAGCGGTCGCCGAGCAGTTCTTC. The J gene is TRBJ2-1, the V gene TRBV4-2; TRBD2 aligns across 11 bases. The CDR3 covers 17 residues. Germline CDR1 and CDR2: LGHNA and YNFKEQ. The trim removed 1 base at V and 10 bases at J, leaving 12 bases unmatched.

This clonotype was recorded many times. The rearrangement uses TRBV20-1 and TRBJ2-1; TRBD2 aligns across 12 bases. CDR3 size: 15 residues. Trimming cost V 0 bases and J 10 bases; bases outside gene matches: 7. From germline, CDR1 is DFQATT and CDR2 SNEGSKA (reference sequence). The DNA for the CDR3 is TGCAGTGCTAGAGATCTACTAGCGGGAGGCGTGGAGCAGTTCTTC. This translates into CSARDLLAGGVEQFF.

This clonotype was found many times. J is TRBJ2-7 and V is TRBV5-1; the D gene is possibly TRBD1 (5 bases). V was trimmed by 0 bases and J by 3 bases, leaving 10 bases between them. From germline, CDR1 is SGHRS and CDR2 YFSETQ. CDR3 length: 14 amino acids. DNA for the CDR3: TGCGCCAGCAGCTTGGAGGGGTTTAGCTACGAGCAGTACTTC. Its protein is CASSLEGFSYEQYF.

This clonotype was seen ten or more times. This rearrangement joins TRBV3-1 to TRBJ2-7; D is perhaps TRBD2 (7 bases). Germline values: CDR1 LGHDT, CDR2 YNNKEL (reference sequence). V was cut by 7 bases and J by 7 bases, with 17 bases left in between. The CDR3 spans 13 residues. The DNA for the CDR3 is TGTGCCAGCAAACGGGACGGGGGGCGGGAGCAGTACTTC. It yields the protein CASKRDGGREQYF.

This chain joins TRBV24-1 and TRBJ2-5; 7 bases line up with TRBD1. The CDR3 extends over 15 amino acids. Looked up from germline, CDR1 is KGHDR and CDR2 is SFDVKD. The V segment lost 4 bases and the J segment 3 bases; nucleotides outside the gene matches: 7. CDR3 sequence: CATSDETGFEETQYF. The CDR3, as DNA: TGTGCCACCAGTGACGAGACAGGGTTTGAAGAGACCCAGTACTTC.

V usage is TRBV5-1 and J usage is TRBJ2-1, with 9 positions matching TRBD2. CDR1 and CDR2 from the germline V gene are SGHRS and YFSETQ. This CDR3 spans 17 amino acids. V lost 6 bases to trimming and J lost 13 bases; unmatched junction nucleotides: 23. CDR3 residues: CASNLAGGTSNDQTQFF. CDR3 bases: TGCGCCAGCAACCTGGCCGGGGGGACTAGCAATGATCAGACCCAGTTCTTC. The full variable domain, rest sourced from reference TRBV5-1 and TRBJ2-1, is KAGVTQTPRYLIKTRGQQVTLSCSPISGHRSVSWYQQTPGQGLQFLFEYFSETQRNKGNFPGRFSGRQFSNSRSEMNVSTLELGDSALYLCASNLAGGTSNDQTQFFGPGTRLTVL.

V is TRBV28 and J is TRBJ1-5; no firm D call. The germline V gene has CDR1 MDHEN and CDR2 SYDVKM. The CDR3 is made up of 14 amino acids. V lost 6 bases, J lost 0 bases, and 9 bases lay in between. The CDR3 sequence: CASRAGVSNQPQHF. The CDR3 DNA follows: TGTGCCAGCAGGGCCGGGGTTAGCAATCAGCCCCAGCATTTT.

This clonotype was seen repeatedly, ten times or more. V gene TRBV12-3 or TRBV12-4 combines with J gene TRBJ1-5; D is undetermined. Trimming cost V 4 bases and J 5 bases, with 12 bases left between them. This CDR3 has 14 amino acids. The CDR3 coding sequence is TGTGCCAGCAGTTCAACGTCTGGCGATCAGCCCCAGCATTTT. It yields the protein CASSSTSGDQPQHF.

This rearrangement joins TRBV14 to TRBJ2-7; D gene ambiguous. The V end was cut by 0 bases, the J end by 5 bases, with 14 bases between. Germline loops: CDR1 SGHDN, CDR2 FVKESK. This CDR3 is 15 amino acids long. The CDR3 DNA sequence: TGTGCCAGCAGCCAAGATCTAATAGCAGGCAACGAGCAGTACTTC. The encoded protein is CASSQDLIAGNEQYF.

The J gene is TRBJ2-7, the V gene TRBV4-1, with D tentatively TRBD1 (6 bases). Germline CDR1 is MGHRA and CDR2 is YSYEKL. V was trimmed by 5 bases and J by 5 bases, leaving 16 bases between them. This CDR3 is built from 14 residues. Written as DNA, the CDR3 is TGCGCCAGCAGCGAACCAGGACAGCTGGACGAGCAGTACTTC. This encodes CASSEPGQLDEQYF.

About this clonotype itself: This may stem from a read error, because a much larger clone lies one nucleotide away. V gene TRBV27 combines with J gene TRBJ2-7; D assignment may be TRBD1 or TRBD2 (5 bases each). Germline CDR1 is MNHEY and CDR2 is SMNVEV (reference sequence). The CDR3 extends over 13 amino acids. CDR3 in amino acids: CAGSFRESYEQYF. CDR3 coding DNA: TGTGCCGGCAGTTTCAGGGAGTCCTACGAGCAGTACTTC.

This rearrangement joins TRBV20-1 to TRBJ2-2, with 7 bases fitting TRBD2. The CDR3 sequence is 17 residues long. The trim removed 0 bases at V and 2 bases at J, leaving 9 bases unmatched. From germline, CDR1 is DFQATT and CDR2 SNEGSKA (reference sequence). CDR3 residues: CSARDQGWGGNTGELFF. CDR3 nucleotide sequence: TGCAGTGCTAGAGATCAAGGATGGGGGGGAAACACCGGGGAGCTGTTTTTT.

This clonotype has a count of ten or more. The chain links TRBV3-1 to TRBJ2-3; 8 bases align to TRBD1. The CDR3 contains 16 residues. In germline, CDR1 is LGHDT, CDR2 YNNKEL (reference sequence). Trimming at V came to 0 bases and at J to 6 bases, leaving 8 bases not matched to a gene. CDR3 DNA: TGTGCCAGCAGCCAAGATGTACAGGGGGGTTTGGATACGCAGTATTTT. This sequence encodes CASSQDVQGGLDTQYF.

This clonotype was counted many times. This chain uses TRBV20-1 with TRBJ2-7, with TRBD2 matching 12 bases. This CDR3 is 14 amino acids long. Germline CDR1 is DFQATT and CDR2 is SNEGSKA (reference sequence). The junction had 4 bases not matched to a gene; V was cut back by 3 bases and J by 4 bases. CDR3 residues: CSARTSGSGYEQYF. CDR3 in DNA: TGCAGTGCTAGGACTAGCGGGAGCGGATACGAGCAGTACTTC.

The CDR3 sequence is CASSHSDSNQPQHF. The CDR3 region has the DNA TGTGCCAGCAGCCACAGCGATAGCAATCAGCCCCAGCATTTT. V gene TRBV3-1 combines with J gene TRBJ1-5; D unresolved. V was pared by 3 bases and J by 0 bases, with 6 bases between. The CDR3 extends over 14 amino acids. CDR1 and CDR2 from the germline V gene are LGHDT and YNNKEL (reference sequence).

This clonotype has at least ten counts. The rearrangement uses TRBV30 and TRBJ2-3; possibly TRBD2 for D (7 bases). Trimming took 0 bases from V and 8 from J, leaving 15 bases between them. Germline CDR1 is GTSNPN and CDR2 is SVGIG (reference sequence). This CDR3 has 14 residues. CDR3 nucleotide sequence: TGTGCCTGGAGTGTCCTGGCGGGGGCCGGTACGCAGTATTTT. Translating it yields CAWSVLAGAGTQYF.

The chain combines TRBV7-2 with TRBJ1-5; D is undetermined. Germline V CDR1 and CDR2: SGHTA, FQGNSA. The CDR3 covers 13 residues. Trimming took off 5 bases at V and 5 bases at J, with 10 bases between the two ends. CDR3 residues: CASSKTHDQPQHF. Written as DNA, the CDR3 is TGTGCCAGCAGCAAAACGCACGATCAGCCCCAGCATTTT.

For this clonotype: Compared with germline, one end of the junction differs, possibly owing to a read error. In DNA, the CDR3 is TGTGCCAGCAGCGGACGGACAGGGTTGGACACTGAAGCTTTCTTT. It is translated as CASSGRTGLDTEAFF. The rearrangement uses TRBV5-1 and TRBJ1-1; 8 bases fit TRBD1. The V gene's germline CDR1 is SGHRS and CDR2 YFSETQ. CDR3 length: 15 amino acids. The whole variable domain, remainder taken from reference TRBV5-1 and TRBJ1-1, is KAGVTQTPRYLIKTRGQQVTLSCSPISGHRSVSWYQQTPGQGLQFLFEYFSETQRNKGNFPGRFSGRQFSNSRSEMNVSTLELGDSALYLCASSGRTGLDTEAFFGQGTRLTVV.

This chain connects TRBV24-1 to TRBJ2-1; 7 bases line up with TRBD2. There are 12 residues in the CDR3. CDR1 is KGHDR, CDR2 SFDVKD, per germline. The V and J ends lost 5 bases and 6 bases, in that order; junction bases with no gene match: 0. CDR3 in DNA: TGTGCCACCAGTGGGGGGGGCAATGAGCAGTTCTTC. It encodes CATSGGGNEQFF.

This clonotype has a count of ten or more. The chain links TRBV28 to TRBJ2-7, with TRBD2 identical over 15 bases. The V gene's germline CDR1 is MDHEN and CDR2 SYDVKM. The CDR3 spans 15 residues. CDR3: CAAGGGLAGGYEQYF. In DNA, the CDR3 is TGTGCAGCTGGGGGGGGACTAGCGGGAGGTTACGAGCAGTACTTC.

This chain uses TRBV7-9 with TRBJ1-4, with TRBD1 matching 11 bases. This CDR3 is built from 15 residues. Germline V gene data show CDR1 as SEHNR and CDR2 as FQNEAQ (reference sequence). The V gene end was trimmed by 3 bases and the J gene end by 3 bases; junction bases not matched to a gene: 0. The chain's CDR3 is CASSLGQGANEKLFF. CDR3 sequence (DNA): TGTGCCAGCAGCTTGGGACAGGGGGCTAATGAAAAACTGTTTTTT. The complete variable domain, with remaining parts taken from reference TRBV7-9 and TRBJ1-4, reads DTGVSQNPRHKITKRGQNVTFRCDPISEHNRLYWYRQTLGQGPEFLTYFQNEAQLEKSRLLSDRFSAERPKGSFSTLEIQRTEQGDSAMYLCASSLGQGANEKLFFGSGTQLSVL.

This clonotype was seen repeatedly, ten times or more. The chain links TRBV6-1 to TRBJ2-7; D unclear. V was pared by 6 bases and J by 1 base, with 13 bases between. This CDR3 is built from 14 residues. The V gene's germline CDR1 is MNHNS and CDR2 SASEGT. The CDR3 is CASRSGEKSYEQYF. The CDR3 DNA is TGTGCCAGCAGGTCGGGCGAGAAATCCTACGAGCAGTACTTC.

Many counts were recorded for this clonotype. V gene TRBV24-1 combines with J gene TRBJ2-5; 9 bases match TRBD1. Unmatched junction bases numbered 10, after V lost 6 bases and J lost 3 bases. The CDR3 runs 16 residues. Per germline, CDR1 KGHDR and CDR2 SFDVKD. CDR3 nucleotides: TGTGCCACCAGTTCCGGGACAGGGCTGTCCAAAGAGACCCAGTACTTC. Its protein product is CATSSGTGLSKETQYF.

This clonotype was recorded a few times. In DNA, the CDR3 is TGTGCCAGCTCACCACCTCTTAGCTCTGGGGCCAACGTCCTGACTTTC. This codes for CASSPPLSSGANVLTF. The chain links TRBV18 to TRBJ2-6, with unresolved D. Germline V gene lookup returns CDR1 KGHSH and CDR2 LQKENI. The CDR3 extends over 16 amino acids. Trimming removed 0 bases from V and 0 bases from J, with 6 bases in between.

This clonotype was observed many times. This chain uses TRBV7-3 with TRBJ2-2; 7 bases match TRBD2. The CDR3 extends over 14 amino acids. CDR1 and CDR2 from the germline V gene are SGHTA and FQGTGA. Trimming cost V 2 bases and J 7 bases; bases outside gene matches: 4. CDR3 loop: CASSLAPGGGELFF. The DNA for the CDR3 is TGTGCCAGCAGCTTAGCTCCGGGAGGCGGGGAGCTGTTTTTT.

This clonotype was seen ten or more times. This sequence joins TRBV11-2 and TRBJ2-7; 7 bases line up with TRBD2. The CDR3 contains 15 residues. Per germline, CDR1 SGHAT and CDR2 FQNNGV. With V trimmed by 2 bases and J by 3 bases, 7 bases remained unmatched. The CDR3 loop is CASSLQTSANYEQYF. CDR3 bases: TGTGCCAGCAGCTTACAAACTAGCGCCAACTACGAGCAGTACTTC. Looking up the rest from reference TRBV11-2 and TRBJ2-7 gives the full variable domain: EAGVAQSPRYKIIEKRQSVAFWCNPISGHATLYWYQQILGQGPKLLIQFQNNGVVDDSQLPKDRFSAERLKGVDSTLKIQPAKLEDSAVYLCASSLQTSANYEQYFGPGTRLTVT.